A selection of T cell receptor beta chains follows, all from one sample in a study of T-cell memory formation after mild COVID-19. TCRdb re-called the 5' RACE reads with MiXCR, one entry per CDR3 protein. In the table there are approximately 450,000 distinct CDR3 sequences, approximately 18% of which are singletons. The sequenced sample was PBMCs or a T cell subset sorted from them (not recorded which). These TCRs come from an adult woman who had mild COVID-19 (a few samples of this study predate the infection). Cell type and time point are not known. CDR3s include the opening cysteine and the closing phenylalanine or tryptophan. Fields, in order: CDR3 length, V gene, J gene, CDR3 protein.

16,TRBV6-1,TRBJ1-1,CAIAPSLGDWNTEAFF
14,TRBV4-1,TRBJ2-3,CASSPGGATDTQYF
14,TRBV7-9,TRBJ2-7,CASSRDGGTLEQYF
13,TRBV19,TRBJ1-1,CASSIVSSTEAFF
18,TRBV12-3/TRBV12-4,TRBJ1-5,CASSLIGTGGAFSQPQHF
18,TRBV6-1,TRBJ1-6,CASSVERVSYRVNSPLHF
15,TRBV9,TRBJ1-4,CASSVDRGLGEKLFF
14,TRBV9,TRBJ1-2,CASSVDESGDGYTF
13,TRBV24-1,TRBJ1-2,CATRTGLYYGYTF
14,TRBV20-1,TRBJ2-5,CSASTSLDQETQYF
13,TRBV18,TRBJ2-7,CASSPGKTYEQYF
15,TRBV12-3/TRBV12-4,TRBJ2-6,CASSLLGPGANVLTF
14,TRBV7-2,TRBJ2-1,CASLVGRGNNEQFF
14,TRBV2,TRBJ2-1,CASGGLAGYNEQFF
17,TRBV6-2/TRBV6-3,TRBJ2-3,CASSYSRSAGGADTQYF
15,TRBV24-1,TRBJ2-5,CATSDPGGTGETQYF
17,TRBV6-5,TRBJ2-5,CASSYNEGTGQMETQYF
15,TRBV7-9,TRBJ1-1,CASSLDPRVSTEAFF
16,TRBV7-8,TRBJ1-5,CASSSYPENSNQPQHF
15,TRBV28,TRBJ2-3,CASSWDIDFSDTQYF
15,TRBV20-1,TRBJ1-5,CSASRGGQSNQPQHF
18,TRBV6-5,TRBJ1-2,CASSFSYKPWEANYGYTF
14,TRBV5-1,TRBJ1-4,CASSHRVTNEKLFF
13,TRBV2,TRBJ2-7,CASWAGGAYEQYF
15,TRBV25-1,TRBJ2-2,CASRKGEGRTGELFF
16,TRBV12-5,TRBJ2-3,CASGLFLTGSGDTQYF
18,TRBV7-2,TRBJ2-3,CASSFGGLAGPRTDTQYF
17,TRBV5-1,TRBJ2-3,CASSFAAGGGAADTQYF
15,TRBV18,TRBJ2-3,CASSPIPTGRDTQYF
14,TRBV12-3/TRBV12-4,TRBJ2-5,CASSGRGRQETQYF
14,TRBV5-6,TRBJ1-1,CASSSRGGLAEAFF
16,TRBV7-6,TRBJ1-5,CASSSGQGGSNQPQHF
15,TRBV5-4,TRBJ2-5,CASSSGLAGDETQYF
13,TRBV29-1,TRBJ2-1,CSVEEQQPSEQFF
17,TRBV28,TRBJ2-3,CVSSFRPEDPVTDTQYF
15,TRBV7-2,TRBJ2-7,CASSHRQDNSYEQYF
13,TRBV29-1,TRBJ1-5,CSVADRSNQPQHF
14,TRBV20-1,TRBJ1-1,CSASRGRMNTEAFF
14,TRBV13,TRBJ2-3,CASSSLSGTDTQYF
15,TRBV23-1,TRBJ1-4,CASSQPQGNEEKLFF
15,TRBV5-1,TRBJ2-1,CASTGTSGRAGEQFF
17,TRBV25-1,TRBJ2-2,CASTPGTGEGHTGELFF
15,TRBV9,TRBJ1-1,CASSAFSGTSTEAFF
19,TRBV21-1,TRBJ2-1,CASSKRCRDRGRSYNEQFF
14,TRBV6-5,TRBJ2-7,CASSPGRMAYEQYF
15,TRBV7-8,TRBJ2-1,CASSQIPGLGGEQFF
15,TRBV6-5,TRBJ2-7,CASSYSRDSSYEQYF
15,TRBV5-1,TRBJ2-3,CASSFHGQGTDTQYF
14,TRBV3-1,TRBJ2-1,CASSQRLAGVEQFF
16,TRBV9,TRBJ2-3,CASSTSPWGGRDTQYF
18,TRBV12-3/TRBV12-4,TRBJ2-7,CASSPPRRGGSGVYEQYF
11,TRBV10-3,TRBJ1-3,CAISDLGTADF
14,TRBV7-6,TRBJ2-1,CASSLELNYNEQFF
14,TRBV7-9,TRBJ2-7,CASSLEAAFYEQYF